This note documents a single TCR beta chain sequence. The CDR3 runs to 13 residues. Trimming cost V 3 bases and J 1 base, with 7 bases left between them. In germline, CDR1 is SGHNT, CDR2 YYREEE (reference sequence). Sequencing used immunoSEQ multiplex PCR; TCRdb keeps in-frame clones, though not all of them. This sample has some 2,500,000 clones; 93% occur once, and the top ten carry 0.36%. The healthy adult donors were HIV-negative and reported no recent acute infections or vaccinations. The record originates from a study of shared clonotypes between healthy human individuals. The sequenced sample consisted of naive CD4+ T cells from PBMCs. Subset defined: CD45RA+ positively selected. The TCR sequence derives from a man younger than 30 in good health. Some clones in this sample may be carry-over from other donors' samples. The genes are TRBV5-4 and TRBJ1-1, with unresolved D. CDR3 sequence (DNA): TGTGCCAGCAGCTCCACAAAGAACACTGAAGCTTTCTTT. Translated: CASSSTKNTEAFF.